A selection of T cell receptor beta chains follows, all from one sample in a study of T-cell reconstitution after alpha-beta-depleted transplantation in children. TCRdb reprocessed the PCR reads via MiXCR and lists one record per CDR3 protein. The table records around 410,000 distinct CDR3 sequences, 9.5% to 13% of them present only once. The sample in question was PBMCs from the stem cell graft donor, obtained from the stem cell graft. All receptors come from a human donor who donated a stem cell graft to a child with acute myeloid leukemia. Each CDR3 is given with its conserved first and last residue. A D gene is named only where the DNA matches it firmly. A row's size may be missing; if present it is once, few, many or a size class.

CASSQNLAGGANTGELFF	TGTGCCAGCAGCCAAAATCTAGCGGGCGGCGCGAACACCGGGGAGCTGTTTTTT	TRBV14	TRBD2	TRBJ2-2	.
CASSEAVLAGRPGLNNEQFF	TGTGCCAGCAGTGAAGCTGTCCTAGCGGGGAGACCCGGCCTAAATAATGAGCAGTTCTTC	TRBV6-1	TRBD2	TRBJ2-1	.
CASSEGRGFSPLHF	TGTGCCAGCAGTGAAGGGAGAGGCTTTTCACCCCTCCACTTT	TRBV6-1	.	TRBJ1-6	.
CASSLVGWRTGELFF	TGTGCCAGCAGCTTGGTCGGATGGAGAACCGGGGAGCTGTTTTTT	TRBV5-8	.	TRBJ2-2	.
CASRMQPQGSGYTF	TGTGCCAGCAGGATGCAACCACAGGGCTCTGGCTACACCTTC	TRBV6-1	.	TRBJ1-2	.
CASSLTPSGTSGRRLYNEQFF	TGTGCCAGCAGCCTCACCCCATCCGGGACTAGCGGGAGAAGGCTCTACAATGAGCAGTTCTTC	TRBV14	TRBD2	TRBJ2-1	.
CGSTSGNYEQYF	TGTGGTTCGACTAGCGGCAACTACGAGCAGTACTTC	TRBV25-1	TRBD2	TRBJ2-7	.
CASSYSYDLFF	TGTGCCAGCAGTTACTCGTATGATTTGTTCTTC	TRBV6-2/TRBV6-3	.	TRBJ2-1	many
CSARDPSKSSTDTQYF	TGCAGTGCTAGAGATCCTAGTAAGTCTAGCACAGATACGCAGTATTTT	TRBV20-1	.	TRBJ2-3	many
CASSQDLGDNLSPLHF	TGTGCCAGCAGCCAAGATCTAGGGGACAACCTTTCACCCCTCCACTTT	TRBV4-2	.	TRBJ1-6	many
CASSLGTGFSGTEAFF	TGCGCCAGCAGCTTGGGGACAGGGTTTAGTGGCACTGAAGCTTTCTTT	TRBV5-1	TRBD1	TRBJ1-1	few
CASSLSGGGPTDTQYF	TGTGCCAGCAGCTTGTCCGGGGGGGGCCCCACAGATACGCAGTATTTT	TRBV5-8	TRBD2	TRBJ2-3	few
CASNLGRGNTGELFF	TGTGCCAGCAACCTTGGGAGGGGGAACACCGGGGAGCTGTTTTTT	TRBV21-1	.	TRBJ2-2	many
CASSSSGGENTEAFF	TGCGCCAGCAGCTCCTCAGGGGGCGAGAACACTGAAGCTTTCTTT	TRBV5-1	TRBD1	TRBJ1-1	many
CSVQTAYNEKLFF	TGCAGCGTTCAGACAGCTTACAATGAAAAACTGTTTTTT	TRBV29-1	.	TRBJ1-4	few
CATSKKRQGASTEAFF	TGTGCCACCAGCAAGAAAAGACAGGGGGCGAGCACTGAAGCTTTCTTT	TRBV15	TRBD1	TRBJ1-1	.